This T cell receptor beta chain is drawn from a study of human T cells and chemical hapten exposure. About the research overall: Subjects had 2% DPC placed on about 2 cm by about 2 cm of upper inner arm skin for sensitization. Alopecia universalis, totalis or areata was present in patients who were mostly female.

MiXCR, applied by TCRdb to the RACE reads, yields one record per CDR3 protein. The repertoire holds 28,000 or so distinct CDR3 sequences, with 4.5% to 7.5% as singletons. Many counts were recorded for this clonotype. Its specificity is not known. General study findings and limits: Relative to controls, expanded TCRs formed significantly more large CDR3 similarity clusters.

The time point is: patch test 3, about 24 weeks after DPC sensitization. The treatment denotes: therapeutic diphenylcyclopropenone sensitization with weekly scalp DPC. V trimming: 6 bases; J trimming: 3 bases; junction bases outside the gene matches: 6. Germline-derived CDR1 and CDR2 are KGHSH and LQKENI. The CDR3 is 15 amino acids. This material consisted of whole blood, taken in connection with sensitization to the hapten diphenylcyclopropenone (DPC). This clonotype was sampled from a man aged 25 to 40 with alopecia areata. Some clones in this sample may be carry-over from other donors' samples. The chain uses TRBV18 and TRBJ1-5; 9 bases map to TRBD1. The CDR3 here is CASSLTGGPNQPQHF. The CDR3 DNA follows: TGTGCCAGCTCGCTAACAGGGGGCCCCAATCAGCCCCAGCATTTT.